What follows describes a single T cell receptor (beta chain). Here immunoSEQ multiplex PCR was the method, and the copy in TCRdb shows in-frame clones only, minus some. The sample includes roughly 100,000 clones, 93% of them seen just once. The data were taken from a study of T cell responses to AZD1222 COVID-19 vaccine. The V and J ends lost 4 bases and 8 bases, in that order; junction bases with no gene match: 5. This CDR3 comprises 12 residues. Germline V gene data show CDR1 as SGHDT and CDR2 as YYEEEE. The clonotype was recovered from an adult in good health. The material sequenced was peripheral blood, taken on day 0 of AZD1222 vaccination. The genes are TRBV5-6 and TRBJ1-1; 7 nucleotides agree with TRBD1. The CDR3 sequence: CASSKGQREAFF. CDR3 DNA: TGTGCCAGCAGCAAGGGACAGCGCGAAGCTTTCTTT.